This T cell receptor (beta chain) was captured by sequencing in a study of blood T cell repertoires in COVID-19 (dated by TCRdb to the early 2020s). In terms of the full investigation: The collaborator samples originated in the United States, Italy and Spain and spanned the acute and convalescent phases of COVID-19. The samples were drawn from the first 160 participants of the ongoing ImmuneRACE study and from more than 1,000 subjects provided by 6 global collaborators. The dataset comprised deeply sampled blood TCRbeta repertoires from subjects exposed to, actively infected with, or recovered from COVID-19. Sample metadata almost always included a de-identified subject ID, COVID-19 status, age in years and sex. The prospective study material was composed of cDNA or gDNA derived from T cells, B-cell-depleted T cells, or PBMCs. The repertoires were released in a freely available public database intended as a resource for research on the immune response to SARS-CoV-2. Where HLA class I and class II types were available, the types were taken from metadata supplied by the sample provider, not from assay-based typing.

Study-level results and caveats: The quantity of clinical and demographic metadata differed by source and by participant and was supplied without curation.

V gives up 8 bases and J gives up 7 bases, and the segment between their germline ends measures 6 bases. The germline V gene encodes CDR1 MNHEY and CDR2 SVGAGI. Its CDR3 holds 10 amino acids, cysteine through phenylalanine. The sequence is cut down to CDR3 DNA, 30 bases in frame from base 1. The immunoSEQ Assay, a bias-controlled multiplex PCR, was used to amplify TCRbeta CDR3 regions from genomic DNA. Under the source paper's analysis protocol: The number of nucleated cells in each sample was estimated from the amplification of reference gene primers within the assay. To quantify the absolute abundance of each unique TCRbeta CDR3 rearrangement, sequence reads were collapsed and filtered. For each sample, productive Simpson clonality was calculated by taking the square root of Simpson's diversity index across productive rearrangements. TCRdb mirrors the immuneACCESS table, restricted to in-frame sequences. Some clones are absent from its copies; in checked studies, under half trace to an unresolved V gene, and the reason for the others is unknown. The DNA was the basis for D and trimming; V, J and clone size are from that table. In this sample the table shows some 360,000 clones, 87% of which occur a single time. Clones ranked in the top ten supply roughly 2% of the sample.

Concerning this clone itself: Its antigen target is currently unknown. No per-base quality is available; no much larger clone lies one base away.

At one collaborating source in Seattle, patients were enrolled during active infection and were followed longitudinally through the course of disease. Collaborating institutions collected whole blood in K2EDTA tubes following their own protocols. For TCRbeta analysis, collaborators shipped samples in one of three forms: frozen whole blood, isolated PBMCs, or DNA extracted from either of those sample types. Sample: peripheral blood. In this chain, TRBV6-5 is recombined with TRBJ2-1, with TRBD2 perhaps the D gene, on 6 matching bases. This clonotype originated in a woman aged 55-69 years with COVID-19, enrolled during active disease. Here is the DNA: TGTGCCAGCGGGAGGAATGAGCAGTTCTTC. It codes for CASGRNEQFF.